This T cell receptor (beta chain) was identified in a study of blood T cells in healthy people across ages. Germline V gene sequence: CDR1 SGHNT, CDR2 YENEEA. This CDR3 spans 14 amino acids. With 0 bases removed from V and 4 bases from J, the gap between germline ends came to 8 bases. With a J-beta primer mix and a sample-barcoded 5' primer, a second PCR ran about 7 to 12 cycles. TCRdb processed the 5' RACE reads anew with MiXCR; each CDR3 protein has one entry. Of 790,000 or so distinct CDR3 sequences listed, 56% are singletons. Source material: blood. J is TRBJ2-3 and V is TRBV11-3, with D unresolved. The TCR comes from a man aged 40-55 years in good health. This chain's CDR3 is CASSLDSIPDTQYF. The CDR3 DNA is TGTGCCAGCAGCTTAGACAGTATACCAGATACGCAGTATTTT.